This T cell receptor beta chain was sequenced for a study of shared clonotypes between healthy human individuals. The study, taken as a whole, reports: Across a handful of donors, naive CD4 shared 4.5% to 6%, naive CD8 under 4%, memory CD4 more than 2%, memory CD8 0.4% to 0.5%.

CD4+ cells were split into CD45RA+ naive and CD45RA-negative memory subsets. This CDR3 spans 13 amino acids. V dropped 5 bases and J dropped 3 bases, with 11 bases sitting between them. The V gene's germline CDR1 is SNHLY and CDR2 FYNNEI. Remarks on this clone: The antigen is undetermined.

Using immunoSEQ multiplex PCR, the repertoire was profiled, and TCRdb retains in-frame clones only, with some absent. This sample has roughly 2.4 million clones, with nearly 97% found just once. The sequenced material came from naive CD4+ T cells sorted from blood. Subset: CD45RA+ positively selected. The rearrangement uses TRBV2 and TRBJ2-7; weak D call: TRBD1 (5 bases). This receptor was obtained from a man between 18 and 35 years old in good health. The CDR3 region is CASSPGMLYEQYF. CDR3 sequence (DNA): TGTGCCAGCAGTCCAGGGATGCTCTACGAGCAGTACTTC.